These 2 T cell receptor beta chains originate from one sample sequenced in a study of cytomegalovirus exposure and HLA in healthy donors. The PCR used 60 Vbeta and 13 Jbeta primers. The table came from immunoSEQ multiplex PCR; TCRdb's copy has only in-frame clones and leaves some out. Counted here are 150,000 to 180,000 clones, more than 75% occurring once; the ten biggest clones make up around 5.6%. What was sequenced was PBMCs. The receptors were sampled from a woman between 35 and 50 years old in good health and CMV-seropositive.

This chain links TRBV9 with TRBJ2-1; no clear D. The V end lost 0 bases, the J end lost 4 bases, and 11 bases lay between the germline ends. Looked up from germline, CDR1 is SGDLS and CDR2 is YYNGEE. The length of the CDR3 is 15 residues. For the CDR3, the DNA is TGTGCCAGCAGCGTAGCTGTGTCCCCTTACAATGAGCAGTTCTTC. It codes for CASSVAVSPYNEQFF.

This rearrangement joins TRBV5-4 to TRBJ2-7; 16 nucleotides line up with TRBD2. Germline assignment: CDR1 SGHNT and CDR2 YYREEE (reference sequence). Germline trimming cut 4 bases from V and 1 base from J; bases unmatched to any gene: 8. This CDR3 is 18 amino acids long. CDR3 residues: CASSPGLAGGPGSYEQYF. The CDR3 nucleotides are TGTGCCAGCAGCCCGGGACTAGCGGGAGGGCCGGGATCCTACGAGCAGTACTTC.